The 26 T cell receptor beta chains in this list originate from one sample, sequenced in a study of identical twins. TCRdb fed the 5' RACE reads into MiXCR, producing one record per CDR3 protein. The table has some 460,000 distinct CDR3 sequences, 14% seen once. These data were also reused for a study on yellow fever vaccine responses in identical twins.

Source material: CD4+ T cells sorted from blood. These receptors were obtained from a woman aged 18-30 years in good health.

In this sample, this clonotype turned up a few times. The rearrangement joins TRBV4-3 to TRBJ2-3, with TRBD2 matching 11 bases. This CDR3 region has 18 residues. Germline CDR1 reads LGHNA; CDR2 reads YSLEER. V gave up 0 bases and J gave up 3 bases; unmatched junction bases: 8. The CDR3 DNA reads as TGCGCCAGCAGCCAAGATTCCCTAGCGGGAGGTGGGACAGATACGCAGTATTTT. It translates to CASSQDSLAGGGTDTQYF.

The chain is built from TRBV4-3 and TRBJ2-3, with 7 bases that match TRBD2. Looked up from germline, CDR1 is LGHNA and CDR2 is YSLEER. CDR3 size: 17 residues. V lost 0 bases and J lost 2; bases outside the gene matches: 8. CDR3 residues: CASSQDWRETFTDTQYF. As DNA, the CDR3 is TGCGCCAGCAGCCAAGATTGGCGGGAGACTTTCACAGATACGCAGTATTTT.

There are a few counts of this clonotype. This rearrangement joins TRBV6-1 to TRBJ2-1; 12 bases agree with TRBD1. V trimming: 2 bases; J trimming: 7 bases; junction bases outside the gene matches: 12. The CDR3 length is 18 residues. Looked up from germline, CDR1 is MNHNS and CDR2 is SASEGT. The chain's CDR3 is CASSESPFPGQGANEQFF. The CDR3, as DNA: TGTGCCAGCAGTGAATCCCCATTTCCGGGACAGGGGGCGAATGAGCAGTTCTTC.

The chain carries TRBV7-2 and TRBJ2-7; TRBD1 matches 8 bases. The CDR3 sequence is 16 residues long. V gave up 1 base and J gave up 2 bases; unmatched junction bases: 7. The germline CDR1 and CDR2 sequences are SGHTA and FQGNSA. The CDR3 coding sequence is TGTGCCAGCAGCTTAGTTCAGCGACAGGGGACCTACGAGCAGTACTTC. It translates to CASSLVQRQGTYEQYF.

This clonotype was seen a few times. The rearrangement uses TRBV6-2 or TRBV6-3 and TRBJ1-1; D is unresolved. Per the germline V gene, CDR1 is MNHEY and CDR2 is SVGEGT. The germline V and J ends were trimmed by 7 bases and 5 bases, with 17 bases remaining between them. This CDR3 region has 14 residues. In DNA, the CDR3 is TGTGCCAGCAATCATCCGGCGAGGCAGACTGAAGCTTTCTTT. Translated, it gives CASNHPARQTEAFF.

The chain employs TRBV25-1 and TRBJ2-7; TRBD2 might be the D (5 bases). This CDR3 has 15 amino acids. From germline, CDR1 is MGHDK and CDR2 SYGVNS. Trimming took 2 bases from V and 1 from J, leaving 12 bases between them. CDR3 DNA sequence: TGTGCCAGCAGTGAAGGAGGCTTCCCGTCCTACGAGCAGTACTTC. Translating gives CASSEGGFPSYEQYF.

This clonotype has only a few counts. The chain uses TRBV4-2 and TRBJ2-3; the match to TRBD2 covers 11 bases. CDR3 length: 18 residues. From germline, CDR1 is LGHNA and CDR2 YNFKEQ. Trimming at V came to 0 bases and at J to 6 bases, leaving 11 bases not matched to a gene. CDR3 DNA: TGTGCCAGCAGCCAAGAAGTGACACTAGCGGGAGAGGCGGATACGCAGTATTTT. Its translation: CASSQEVTLAGEADTQYF.

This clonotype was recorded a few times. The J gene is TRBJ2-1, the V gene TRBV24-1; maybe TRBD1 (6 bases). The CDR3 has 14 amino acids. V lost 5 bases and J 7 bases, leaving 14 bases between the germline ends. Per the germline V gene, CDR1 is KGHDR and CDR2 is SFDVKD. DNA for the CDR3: TGTGCCACCAGTGGCCCGACAGGATCAAATGAGCAGTTCTTC. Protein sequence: CATSGPTGSNEQFF.

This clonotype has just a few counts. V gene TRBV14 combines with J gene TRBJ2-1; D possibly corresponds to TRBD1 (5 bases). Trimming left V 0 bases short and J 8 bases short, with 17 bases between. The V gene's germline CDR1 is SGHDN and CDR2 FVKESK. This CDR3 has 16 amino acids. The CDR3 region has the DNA TGTGCCAGCAGCCAAGATTTCAGGGCAGGGCTACATGAGCAGTTCTTC. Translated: CASSQDFRAGLHEQFF.

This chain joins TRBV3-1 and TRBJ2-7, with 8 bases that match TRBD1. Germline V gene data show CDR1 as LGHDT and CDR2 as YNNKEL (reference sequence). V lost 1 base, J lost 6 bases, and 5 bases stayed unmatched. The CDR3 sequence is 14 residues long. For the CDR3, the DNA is TGTGCCAGCAGCCAAGGACAGGGGCTCTTCGAGCAGTACTTC. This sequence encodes CASSQGQGLFEQYF.

The DNA of the CDR3 is TGTGCTAGTGGTCCTAGCGGGAGGGCCGGGGAGCTGTTTTTT. This gives the protein CASGPSGRAGELFF. This rearrangement joins TRBV12-5 to TRBJ2-2; 12 bases map to TRBD2. The CDR3 loop spans 14 amino acids. Trimming cost V 5 bases and J 6 bases; bases outside gene matches: 1. The germline V gene has CDR1 LGHNT and CDR2 FRNRAP.

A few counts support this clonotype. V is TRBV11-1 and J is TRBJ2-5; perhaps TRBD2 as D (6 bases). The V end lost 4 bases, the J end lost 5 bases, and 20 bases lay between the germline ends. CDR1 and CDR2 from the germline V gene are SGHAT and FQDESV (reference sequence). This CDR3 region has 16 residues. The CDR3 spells CASSSAPGLSRETQYF. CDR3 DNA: TGTGCCAGCAGCTCAGCCCCGGGACTTTCGAGGGAGACCCAGTACTTC.

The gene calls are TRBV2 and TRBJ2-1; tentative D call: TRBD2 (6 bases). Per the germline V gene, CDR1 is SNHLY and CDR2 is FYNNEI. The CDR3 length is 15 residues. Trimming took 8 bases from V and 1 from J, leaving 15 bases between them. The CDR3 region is CASGEEGGSYNEQFF. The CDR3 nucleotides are TGTGCCAGCGGGGAGGAAGGAGGATCCTACAATGAGCAGTTCTTC.

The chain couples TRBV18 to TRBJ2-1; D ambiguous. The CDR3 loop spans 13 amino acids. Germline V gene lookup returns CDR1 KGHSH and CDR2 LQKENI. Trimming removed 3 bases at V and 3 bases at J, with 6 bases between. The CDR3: CASSPALYNEQFF. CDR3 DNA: TGTGCCAGCTCACCGGCACTCTACAATGAGCAGTTCTTC.

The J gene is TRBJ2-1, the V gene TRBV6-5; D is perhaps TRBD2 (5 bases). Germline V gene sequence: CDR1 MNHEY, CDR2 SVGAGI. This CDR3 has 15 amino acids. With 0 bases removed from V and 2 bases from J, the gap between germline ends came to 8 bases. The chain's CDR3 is CASSYSSGTYNEQFF. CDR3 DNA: TGTGCCAGCAGTTACTCCTCGGGAACCTACAATGAGCAGTTCTTC.

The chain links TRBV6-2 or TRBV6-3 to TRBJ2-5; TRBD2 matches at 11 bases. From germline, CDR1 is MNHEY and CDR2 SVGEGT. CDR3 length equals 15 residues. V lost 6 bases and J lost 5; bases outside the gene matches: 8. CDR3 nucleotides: TGTGCCAGCAGAAAACTAGCGGGAGTATGGGAGACCCAGTACTTC. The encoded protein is CASRKLAGVWETQYF.

CDR3 amino acids: CASSSGLTDTQYF. The DNA of the CDR3 is TGTGCCAGCAGCTCGGGACTTACAGATACGCAGTATTTT. The chain is built from TRBV11-2 and TRBJ2-3; tentatively, D is TRBD2 (6 bases). This CDR3 region has 13 residues. In germline, CDR1 is SGHAT, CDR2 FQNNGV. The V end lost 4 bases, the J end lost 3 bases, and 8 bases lay between the germline ends.

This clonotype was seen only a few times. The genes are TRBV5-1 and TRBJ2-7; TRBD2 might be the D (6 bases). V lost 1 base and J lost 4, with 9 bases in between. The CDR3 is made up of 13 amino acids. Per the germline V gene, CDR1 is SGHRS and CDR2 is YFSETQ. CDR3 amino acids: CASSLSGEYEQYF. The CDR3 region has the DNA TGCGCCAGCAGCTTGTCGGGAGAGTACGAGCAGTACTTC.

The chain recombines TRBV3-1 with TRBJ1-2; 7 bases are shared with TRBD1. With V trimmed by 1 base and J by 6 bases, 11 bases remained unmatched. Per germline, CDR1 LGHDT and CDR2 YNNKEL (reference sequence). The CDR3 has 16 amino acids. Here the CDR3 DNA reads TGTGCCAGCAGCCAAGGTGCCGGGGAGGGGGCAAATGGCTACACCTTC. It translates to CASSQGAGEGANGYTF.

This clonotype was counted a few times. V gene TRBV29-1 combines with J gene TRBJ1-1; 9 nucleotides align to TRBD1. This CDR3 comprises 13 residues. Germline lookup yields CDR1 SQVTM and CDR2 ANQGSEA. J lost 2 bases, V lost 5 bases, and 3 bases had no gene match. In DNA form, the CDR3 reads TGCAGCGTTCGGACAGGGGTTAACACTGAAGCTTTCTTT. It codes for CSVRTGVNTEAFF. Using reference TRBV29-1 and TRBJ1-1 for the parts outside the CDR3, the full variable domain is SAVISQKPSRDICQRGTSLTIQCQVDSQVTMMFWYRQQPGQSLTLIATANQGSEATYESGFVIDKFPISRPNLTFSTLTVSNMSPEDSSIYLCSVRTGVNTEAFFGQGTRLTVV.

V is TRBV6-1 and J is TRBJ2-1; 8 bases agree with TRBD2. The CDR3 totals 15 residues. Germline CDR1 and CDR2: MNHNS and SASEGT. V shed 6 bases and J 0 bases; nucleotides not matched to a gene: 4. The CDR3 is CASRGGTSSYNEQFF. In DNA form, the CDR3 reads TGTGCCAGCAGAGGCGGGACTAGCTCCTACAATGAGCAGTTCTTC.

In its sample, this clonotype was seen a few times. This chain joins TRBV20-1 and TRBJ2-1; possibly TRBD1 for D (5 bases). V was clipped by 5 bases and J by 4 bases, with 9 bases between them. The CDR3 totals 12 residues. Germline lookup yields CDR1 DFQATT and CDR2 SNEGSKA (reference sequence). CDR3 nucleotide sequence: TGCAGTGCTCCCGACAGATACAATGAGCAGTTCTTC. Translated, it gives CSAPDRYNEQFF.

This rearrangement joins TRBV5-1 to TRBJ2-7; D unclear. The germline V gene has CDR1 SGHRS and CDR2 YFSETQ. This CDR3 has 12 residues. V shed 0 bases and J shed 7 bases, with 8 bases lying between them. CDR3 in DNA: TGCGCCAGCAGCTTGGTTCTGGGGGAGCAGTACTTC. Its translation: CASSLVLGEQYF.

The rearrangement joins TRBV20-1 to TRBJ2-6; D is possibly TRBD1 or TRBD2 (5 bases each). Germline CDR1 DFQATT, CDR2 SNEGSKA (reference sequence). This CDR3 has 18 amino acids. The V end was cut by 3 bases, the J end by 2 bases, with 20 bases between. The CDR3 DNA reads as TGCAGTGCTAGGACCCCGGGACCCCTGGGCGCTGGGGCCAACGTCCTGACTTTC. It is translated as CSARTPGPLGAGANVLTF.

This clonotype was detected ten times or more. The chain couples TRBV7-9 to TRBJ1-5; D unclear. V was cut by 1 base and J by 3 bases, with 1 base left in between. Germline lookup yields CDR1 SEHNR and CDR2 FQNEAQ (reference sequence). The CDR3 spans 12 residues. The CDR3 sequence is CASSLVNQPQHF. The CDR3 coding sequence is TGTGCCAGCAGCTTAGTCAATCAGCCCCAGCATTTT.

DNA of the CDR3: TGTGCCAGCAGCCAGACAGGGACTGAAGCTTTCTTT. Its protein is CASSQTGTEAFF. The V gene is TRBV7-6, the J gene TRBJ1-1, with 7 bases matching TRBD1. J gave up 5 bases and V 5 bases, and 2 bases lay outside the gene matches. The V gene's germline CDR1 is SGHVS and CDR2 FNYEAQ. The CDR3 has 12 residues.